These 3 T cell receptor beta chains originate from one sample sequenced in a study of blood T cell repertoires in COVID-19. Clones were read by immunoSEQ multiplex PCR, and TCRdb kept only the in-frame ones, dropping some. The sample holds around 150,000 clones, roughly nine tenths seen once. Source material: peripheral blood. Receptor source: a human donor in a cohort sampled during active COVID-19.

The rearrangement joins TRBV30 to TRBJ1-1, with 7 bases identical to TRBD1. The CDR3 is made up of 14 amino acids. V dropped 4 bases and J dropped 1; count of bases not matched to a gene: 6. From germline, CDR1 is GTSNPN and CDR2 SVGIG (reference sequence). The CDR3, as DNA: TGTGCCTGGAAAGGGGGACAGTGGAACACTGAAGCTTTCTTT. Its protein product is CAWKGGQWNTEAFF.

CDR3 residues: CASSPRTGQMDSPLHF. CDR3 nucleotides: TGTGCCAGTAGTCCGAGGACAGGGCAGATGGATTCACCCCTCCACTTT. This sequence joins TRBV19 and TRBJ1-6; 8 bases map to TRBD1. This CDR3 spans 16 amino acids. The junction had 11 bases not matched to a gene; V was cut back by 5 bases and J by 8 bases. CDR1 is LNHDA and CDR2 is SQIVND in the germline V gene (reference sequence).

The V and J genes are TRBV27 and TRBJ1-2; 8 positions match TRBD1. V shed 5 bases and J 5 bases; nucleotides not matched to a gene: 16. Per germline, CDR1 MNHEY and CDR2 SMNVEV (reference sequence). This CDR3 region has 17 residues. CDR3 in DNA: TGTGCCAGCAGTACCACCGACAGGGGACCACACTTTTATGGCTACACCTTC. Protein sequence: CASSTTDRGPHFYGYTF.